A single sample is the source of the 7 T cell receptor beta chains below, sequenced in a study of blood T cell repertoires in COVID-19. Measured with immunoSEQ multiplex PCR; TCRdb has only the in-frame clones, and not every one. The sample carries roughly 230,000 clones, 80% to 85% recorded once. Sequencing input: peripheral blood. These TCRs come from an elderly woman with COVID-19, enrolled during active disease.

This clone was seen only once. CDR3 region: CASSTAGAQSNQPQHF. The CDR3, as DNA: TGTGCCAGCAGTACTGCAGGGGCCCAAAGCAATCAGCCCCAGCATTTT. V is TRBV2 and J is TRBJ1-5; maybe TRBD1 (6 bases). CDR3 length equals 16 residues. CDR1 and CDR2 from the germline V gene are SNHLY and FYNNEI. With 5 bases removed from V and 1 base from J, the gap between germline ends came to 15 bases.

V gene TRBV7-9 combines with J gene TRBJ1-1; D remains unclear. This CDR3 region has 13 residues. Trimming shortened V by 6 bases and J by 3 bases, and 11 bases separated the two germline ends. Germline CDR1 reads SEHNR; CDR2 reads FQNEAQ (reference sequence). Here the CDR3 reads CASSIPQDTEAFF. In DNA form, the CDR3 reads TGTGCCAGCAGTATCCCCCAGGACACTGAAGCTTTCTTT.

The table lists this clone with a few counts. CDR3: CASSSTGTGVAGANVLTF. The CDR3 DNA reads TGTGCCAGCAGTTCCACCGGGACAGGGGTCGCTGGGGCCAACGTCCTGACTTTC. The chain carries TRBV27 and TRBJ2-6; 10 nucleotides match TRBD1. There are 18 residues in the CDR3. The V gene end was trimmed by 4 bases and the J gene end by 2 bases; junction bases not matched to a gene: 8. CDR1 and CDR2 from the germline V gene are MNHEY and SMNVEV (reference sequence).

The chain combines TRBV18 with TRBJ1-6; tentatively, D is TRBD1 (6 bases). The CDR3 is 15 residues long. Germline CDR1 is KGHSH and CDR2 is LQKENI. Trimming left V 4 bases short and J 9 bases short, with 16 bases between. CDR3 nucleotides: TGTGCCAGCTCACAATCAGCGGGGGCTGGTTCACCCCTCCACTTT. Translating gives CASSQSAGAGSPLHF.

The chain has TRBV6-5 and TRBJ2-7; D is possibly TRBD1 (7 bases). Trimming pared 0 bases from V and 1 base from J, leaving 10 bases between. In germline, CDR1 is MNHEY, CDR2 SVGAGI. The CDR3 length is 15 residues. The CDR3 DNA is TGTGCCAGCAGTTACTCGACAGGGAGGTCCTACGAGCAGTACTTC. Translation: CASSYSTGRSYEQYF.

This chain connects TRBV6-1 to TRBJ2-5; perhaps TRBD2 as D (6 bases). This CDR3 is built from 13 residues. Trimming removed 2 bases from V and 7 bases from J, with 11 bases in between. Germline values: CDR1 MNHNS, CDR2 SASEGT. CDR3 DNA: TGTGCCAGCAGTGAATTGACAGCGGGGACCCAGTACTTC. It encodes CASSELTAGTQYF.

This chain links TRBV2 with TRBJ2-5; D possibly corresponds to TRBD2 (6 bases). This CDR3 comprises 13 residues. The germline CDR1 and CDR2 sequences are SNHLY and FYNNEI. The germline V and J ends were trimmed by 6 bases and 5 bases, with 13 bases remaining between them. The CDR3 spells CASSRDWGETQYF. The CDR3 bases are TGTGCCAGCAGCCGGGACTGGGGGGAGACCCAGTACTTC. The variable domain in full, completed from reference TRBV2 and TRBJ2-5, reads EPEVTQTPSHQVTQMGQEVILRCVPISNHLYFYWYRQILGQKVEFLVSFYNNEISEKSEIFDDQFSVERPDGSNFTLKIRSTKLEDSAMYFCASSRDWGETQYFGPGTRLLVL.